The rows below give T cell receptor beta chains drawn from one sample of a study of T cells in Graves' hyperthyroidism and ophthalmopathy. TCRdb re-derived calls from the multiplex PCR reads in MiXCR, one entry per CDR3 protein. This sample has hundreds of thousands of distinct CDR3 sequences; just over 35% occur once, and the top ten carry around 30%. The sequencing sample was made of blood. The source is a woman between 40 and 55 years old with Graves' hyperthyroidism. Each CDR3 is given with its conserved first and last residue.

J gene: TRBJ2-5; V gene: TRBV2; CDR3 protein: CASSSPLLAGVSQETQYF
J gene: TRBJ1-2; V gene: TRBV12-3/TRBV12-4; CDR3 protein: CASSFRLGGYTF
J gene: TRBJ1-3; V gene: TRBV4-3; CDR3 protein: CASSQEGRFRNTIYF
J gene: TRBJ2-5; V gene: TRBV3-1; CDR3 protein: CASSRTGFWETQYF
J gene: TRBJ1-1; V gene: TRBV10-3; CDR3 protein: CACGAGGPMNAEAFF
J gene: TRBJ2-7; V gene: TRBV12-3/TRBV12-4; CDR3 protein: CASSLNGGLTEQYF
J gene: TRBJ1-6; V gene: TRBV7-2; CDR3 protein: CASSYEQGRNSPLHF
J gene: TRBJ2-6; V gene: TRBV7-8; CDR3 protein: CASSQTGTGGNDGANVLTF
J gene: TRBJ2-5; V gene: TRBV20-1; CDR3 protein: CSANLDSGKETQYF
J gene: TRBJ2-5; V gene: TRBV25-1; CDR3 protein: CASSMEYQETQYF
J gene: TRBJ2-5; V gene: TRBV9; CDR3 protein: CASSVSALVGTGNRQETQYF
J gene: TRBJ2-7; V gene: TRBV10-1; CDR3 protein: CASSESTGIDEQYF